The TCR beta chain described here comes from a study of immune aging and cytomegalovirus after organ transplant listed by TCRdb under 2021. About the investigation overall: All transplant recipients received three-drug immunosuppression with prednisone, tacrolimus, and mycophenolate. General findings and caveats noted by the study authors: Aged-phenotype cells increased post-transplant regardless of clone size, earlier in large clones (days 200-264) than small clones, following viremia. Large clones contained a higher proportion of TEMRA cells, and the seven largest clones (roughly 2,000 cells) acquired aged and TEMRA cells while losing TCM cells. Since the sequencing data did not include a CD57 measurement, a conservative gene-based definition of aging was used in its place.

The protocol used for the library was single-cell sequencing. TCRdb lists the instrument as Illumina NovaSeq 6000. The BD Rhapsody Targeted mRNA and AbSeq Reagent Kit was used in a microwell format for cell capture and library preparation. Libraries covered TCR, sample tags, AbSeq, and targeted mRNA from the Human T-Cell Expression Panel plus custom TOX and TOX2 primers. Sequencing of the libraries was performed on an Illumina NovaSeq. From the authors' description of their analysis: The analysis covered around 10,000 cells in total, of which over 7,000 were CD8 T cells and around 4,500 were CD8 T cells with an identifiable TCR CDR3. The BD Rhapsody Targeted Analysis Pipeline, including V(D)J processing, was run on the Seven Bridges Genomics platform to process the raw data. SeqGeq 1.6.0 was used for quality control, Sample Tag demultiplexing with Lex-BDSMK, clone identification with VDJ Explorer, and Seurat clustering. Clones making up <1% of CD8 T cells were classified as non-expanded, and clones making up >2.5% of the sample were classified as clonal expansions. TCRdb reran the public reads through fastp at Q25 and MiXCR, keeping productive beta chains. Rows with one shared CDR3 protein collapse into an entry with the most common genes and DNA. TCRdb, not the original authors, processed these V and J calls. This sample comprises tens of thousands of distinct CDR3 sequences, roughly 36% of them detected only once. 20% to 25% of the sample rests with the top ten.

Taken from the germline V gene (reference sequence), the CDR1 and CDR2 loops are DFQATT and SNEGSKA. V is trimmed back by 3 bases and J by 5 bases, and the junction contains 9 bases that no gene match accounts for. The CDR3 runs 14 residues from the cysteine to the phenylalanine. Solely the CDR3 DNA is kept, with 42 bases framed from the first base. The sample holds many counts of this clonotype. What this receptor recognizes is not known. No clone much larger than this one lies a single base away; base qualities are absent. According to the study, the label for this sample's time point signals: five sample-tagged time points from pre-transplant (day -1) to day 368 post-transplant, pooled. After thawing, PBMC were stimulated with a CMV IE-1 overlapping peptide library for roughly 13 hours, with no transport inhibitors added. After thawing, cells rested overnight before stimulation in R10 medium with CD28/CD49d costimulation. The IE-1 peptide library consisted of 15-amino-acid peptides overlapping by 11 amino acids. Samples from each time point were barcoded using BD Single-Cell Multiplexing Kit Sample Tags, then pooled and stained with sorting antibodies plus oligo-conjugated anti-CD45RA. A BD FACSAria III was used to sort CMV-responsive CD8+CD137+ and CD4+CD154+ T cells at 4-way purity. Blood samples were drawn into EDTA vacutainers and processed by Ficoll gradient within 1-24 hours.

The starting material was CMV peptide-activated CD4+ and CD8+ T cells sorted from blood, obtained at five time points, pooled. According to the study, the label for this sample's cell subset or site signals: sorted CD8+CD137+ and CD4+CD154+ T cells after roughly 13 h CMV IE-1 peptide stimulation. This chain joins TRBV20-1 to TRBJ1-1, with 7 junctional bases fitting TRBD1. The receptor comes from a female donor who had a heart transplant and CMV viremia. The CDR3 in this case is CSASGGGRKTEAFF. The DNA sequence is as follows: TGCAGTGCTAGTGGAGGGGGCCGTAAGACTGAAGCTTTCTTT.